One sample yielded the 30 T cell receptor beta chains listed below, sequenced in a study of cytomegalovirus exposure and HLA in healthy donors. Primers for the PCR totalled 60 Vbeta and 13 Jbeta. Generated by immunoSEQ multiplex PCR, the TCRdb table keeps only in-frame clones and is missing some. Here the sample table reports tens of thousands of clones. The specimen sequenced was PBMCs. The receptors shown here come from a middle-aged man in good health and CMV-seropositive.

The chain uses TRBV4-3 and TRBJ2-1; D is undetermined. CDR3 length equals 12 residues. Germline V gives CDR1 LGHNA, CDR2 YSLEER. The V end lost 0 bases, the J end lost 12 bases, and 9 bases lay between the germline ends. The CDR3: CASSQDESGQFF. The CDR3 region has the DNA TGCGCCAGCAGCCAAGATGAGTCCGGGCAGTTCTTC.

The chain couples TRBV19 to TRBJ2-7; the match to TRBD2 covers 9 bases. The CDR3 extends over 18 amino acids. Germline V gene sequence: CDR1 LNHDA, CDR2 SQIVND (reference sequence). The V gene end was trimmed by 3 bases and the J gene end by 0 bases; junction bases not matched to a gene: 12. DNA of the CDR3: TGTGCCAGTAGTATGCCCCCCGGACTAGCGCTTAGCTCCTACGAGCAGTACGTC. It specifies CASSMPPGLALSSYEQYV.

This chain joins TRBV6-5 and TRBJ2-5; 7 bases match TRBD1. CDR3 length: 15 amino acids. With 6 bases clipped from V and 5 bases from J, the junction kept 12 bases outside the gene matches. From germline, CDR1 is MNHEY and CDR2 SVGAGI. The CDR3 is CASRLQGTGLETQYF. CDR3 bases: TGTGCCAGCAGGTTACAGGGGACGGGATTGGAGACCCAGTACTTC.

This chain's CDR3 is CAWGEQGPGELFF. The CDR3, as DNA: TGTGCCTGGGGTGAACAGGGTCCCGGGGAGCTGTTTTTT. The rearrangement links TRBV30 to TRBJ2-2, with a possible D match to TRBD1 (6 bases). Germline lookup yields CDR1 GTSNPN and CDR2 SVGIG (reference sequence). The CDR3 extends over 13 amino acids. V lost 5 bases, J lost 6 bases, and 13 bases lay in between.

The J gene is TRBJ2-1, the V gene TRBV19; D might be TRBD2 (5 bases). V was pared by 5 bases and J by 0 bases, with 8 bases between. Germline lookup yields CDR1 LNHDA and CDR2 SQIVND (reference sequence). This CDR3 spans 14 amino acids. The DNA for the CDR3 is TGTGCCAGTAGTCTAAGCGGCTCCTACAATGAGCAGTTCTTC. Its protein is CASSLSGSYNEQFF. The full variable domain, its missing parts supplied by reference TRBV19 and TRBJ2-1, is DGGITQSPKYLFRKEGQNVTLSCEQNLNHDAMYWYRQDPGQGLRLIYYSQIVNDFQKGDIAEGYSVSREKKESFPLTVTSAQKNPTAFYLCASSLSGSYNEQFFGPGTRLTVL.

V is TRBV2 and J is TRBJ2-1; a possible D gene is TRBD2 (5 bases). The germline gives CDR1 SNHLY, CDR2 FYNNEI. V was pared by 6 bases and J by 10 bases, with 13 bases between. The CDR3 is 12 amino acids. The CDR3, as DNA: TGTGCCAGCAGAGGACTCTCTGGGGAGCAGTTCTTC. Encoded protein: CASRGLSGEQFF. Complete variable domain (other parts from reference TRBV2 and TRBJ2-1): EPEVTQTPSHQVTQMGQEVILRCVPISNHLYFYWYRQILGQKVEFLVSFYNNEISEKSEIFDDQFSVERPDGSNFTLKIRSTKLEDSAMYFCASRGLSGEQFFGPGTRLTVL.

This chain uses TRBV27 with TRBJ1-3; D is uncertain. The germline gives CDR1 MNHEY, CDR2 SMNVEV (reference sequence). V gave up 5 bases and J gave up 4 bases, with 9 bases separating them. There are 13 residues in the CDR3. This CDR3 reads CASSPRGGNTIYF. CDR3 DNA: TGTGCCAGCAGTCCGCGAGGGGGAAACACCATATATTTT.

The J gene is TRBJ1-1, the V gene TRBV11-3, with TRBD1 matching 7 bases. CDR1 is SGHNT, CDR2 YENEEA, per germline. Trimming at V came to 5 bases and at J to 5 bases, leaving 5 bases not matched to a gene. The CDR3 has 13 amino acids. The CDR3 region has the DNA TGTGCCAGCAGCCCGGGACAGATGACTGAAGCTTTCTTT. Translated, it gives CASSPGQMTEAFF. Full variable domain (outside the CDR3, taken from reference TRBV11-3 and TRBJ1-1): EAGVVQSPRYKIIEKKQPVAFWCNPISGHNTLYWYLQNLGQGPELLIRYENEEAVDDSQLPKDRFSAERLKGVDSTLKIQPAELGDSAVYLCASSPGQMTEAFFGQGTRLTVV.

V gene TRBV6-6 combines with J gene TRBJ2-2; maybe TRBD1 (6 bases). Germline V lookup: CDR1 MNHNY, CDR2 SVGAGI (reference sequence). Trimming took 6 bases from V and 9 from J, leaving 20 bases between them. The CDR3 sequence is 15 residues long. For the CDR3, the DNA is TGTGCCAGCAGCCCCGACAGGAGACTAACGCGGGAGCTGTTTTTT. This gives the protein CASSPDRRLTRELFF.

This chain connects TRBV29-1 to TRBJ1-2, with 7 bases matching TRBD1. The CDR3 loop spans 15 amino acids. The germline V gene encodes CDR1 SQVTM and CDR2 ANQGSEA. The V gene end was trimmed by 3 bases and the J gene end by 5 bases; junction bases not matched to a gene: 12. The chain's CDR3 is CSVEDRPAVHYGYTF. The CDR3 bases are TGCAGCGTTGAGGACAGGCCCGCAGTCCATTATGGCTACACCTTC.

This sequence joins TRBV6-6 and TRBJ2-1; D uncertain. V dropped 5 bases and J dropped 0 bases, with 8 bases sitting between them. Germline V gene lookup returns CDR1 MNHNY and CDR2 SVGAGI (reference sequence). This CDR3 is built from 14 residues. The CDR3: CASSIPGSYNEQFF. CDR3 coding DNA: TGTGCCAGCAGTATACCGGGCTCCTACAATGAGCAGTTCTTC.

The DNA of the CDR3 is TGTGCCAGCTTACGGACAGAGAACACTGAAGCTTTCTTT. Its translation: CASLRTENTEAFF. This chain links TRBV18 with TRBJ1-1, with D tentatively TRBD1 (6 bases). The CDR3 is 13 residues long. Germline V gene lookup returns CDR1 KGHSH and CDR2 LQKENI. The germline V and J ends were trimmed by 7 bases and 1 base, with 10 bases remaining between them.

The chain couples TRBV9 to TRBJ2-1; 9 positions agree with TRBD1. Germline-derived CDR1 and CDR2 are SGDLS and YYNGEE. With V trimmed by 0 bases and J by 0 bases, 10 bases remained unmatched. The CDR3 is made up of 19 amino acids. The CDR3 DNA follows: TGTGCCAGCAGCGTAGGGGGACAGGGTGGCTCAGGCTCCTACAATGAGCAGTTCTTC. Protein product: CASSVGGQGGSGSYNEQFF.

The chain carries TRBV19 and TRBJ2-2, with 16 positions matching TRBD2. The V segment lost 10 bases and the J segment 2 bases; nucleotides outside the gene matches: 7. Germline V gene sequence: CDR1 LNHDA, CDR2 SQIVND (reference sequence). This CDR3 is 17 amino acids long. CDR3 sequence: CATSGLAGGLNTGELFF. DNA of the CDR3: TGTGCCACCTCGGGACTAGCGGGAGGGCTCAACACCGGGGAGCTGTTTTTT.

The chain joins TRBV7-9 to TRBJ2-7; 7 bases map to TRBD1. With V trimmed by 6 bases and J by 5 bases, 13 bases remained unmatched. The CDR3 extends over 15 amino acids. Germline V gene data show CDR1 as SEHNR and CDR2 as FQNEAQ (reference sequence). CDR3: CASSQGGSLVHEQYF. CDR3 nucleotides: TGTGCCAGCAGTCAAGGGGGCTCTCTAGTTCACGAGCAGTACTTC.

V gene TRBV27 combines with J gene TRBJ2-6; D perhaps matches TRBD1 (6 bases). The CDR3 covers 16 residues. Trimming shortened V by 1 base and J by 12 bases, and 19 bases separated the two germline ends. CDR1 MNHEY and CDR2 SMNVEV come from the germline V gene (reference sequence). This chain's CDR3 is CASSLYPAGAAFVLTF. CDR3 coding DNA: TGTGCCAGCAGTTTATACCCCGCAGGGGCCGCTTTCGTCCTGACTTTC. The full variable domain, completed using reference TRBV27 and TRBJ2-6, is EAQVTQNPRYLITVTGKKLTVTCSQNMNHEYMSWYRQDPGLGLRQIYYSMNVEVTDKGDVPEGYKVSRKEKRNFPLILESPSPNQTSLYFCASSLYPAGAAFVLTFGAGSRLTVL.

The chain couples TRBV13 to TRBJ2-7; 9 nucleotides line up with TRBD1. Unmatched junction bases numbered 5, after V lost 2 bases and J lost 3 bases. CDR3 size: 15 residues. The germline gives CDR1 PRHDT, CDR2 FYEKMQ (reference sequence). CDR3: CASSLHGTGSYEQYF. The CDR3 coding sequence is TGTGCCAGCAGCTTACACGGGACAGGGAGCTACGAGCAGTACTTC.

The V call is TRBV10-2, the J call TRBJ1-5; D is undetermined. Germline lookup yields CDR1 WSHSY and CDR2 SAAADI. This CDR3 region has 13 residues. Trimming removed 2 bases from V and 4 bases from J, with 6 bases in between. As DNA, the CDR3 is TGCGCCAGCAGTGAGCTAGATAATCAGCCCCAGCATTTT. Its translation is CASSELDNQPQHF.

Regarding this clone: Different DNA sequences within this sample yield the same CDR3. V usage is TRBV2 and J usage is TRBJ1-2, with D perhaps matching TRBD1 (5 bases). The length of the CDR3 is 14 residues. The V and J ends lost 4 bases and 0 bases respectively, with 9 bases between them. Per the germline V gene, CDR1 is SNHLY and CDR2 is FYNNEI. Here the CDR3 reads CASSGQTANYGYTF. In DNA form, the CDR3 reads TGTGCCAGCAGTGGGCAGACAGCTAACTATGGCTACACCTTC.

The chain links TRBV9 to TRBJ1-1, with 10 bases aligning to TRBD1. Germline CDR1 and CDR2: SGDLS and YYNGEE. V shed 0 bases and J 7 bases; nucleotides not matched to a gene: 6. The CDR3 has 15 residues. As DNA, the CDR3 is TGTGCCAGCAGCGTAGATGGACAGGGGGTCCATGAAGCTTTCTTT. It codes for CASSVDGQGVHEAFF.

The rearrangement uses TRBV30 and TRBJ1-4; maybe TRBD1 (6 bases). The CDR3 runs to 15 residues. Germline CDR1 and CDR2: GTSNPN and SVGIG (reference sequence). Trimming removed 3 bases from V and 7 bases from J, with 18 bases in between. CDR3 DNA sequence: TGTGCCTGGAGCCCGTACAAGGGGGTTCGTGAAAAACTGTTTTTT. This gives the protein CAWSPYKGVREKLFF.

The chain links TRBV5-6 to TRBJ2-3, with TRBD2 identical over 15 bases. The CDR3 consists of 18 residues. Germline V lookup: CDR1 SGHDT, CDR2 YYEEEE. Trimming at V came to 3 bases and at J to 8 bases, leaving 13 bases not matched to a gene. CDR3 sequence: CASSSGTSGRPGGGTQYF. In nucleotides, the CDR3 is TGTGCCAGCAGCTCCGGGACTAGCGGGAGGCCCGGTGGGGGTACGCAGTATTTT.

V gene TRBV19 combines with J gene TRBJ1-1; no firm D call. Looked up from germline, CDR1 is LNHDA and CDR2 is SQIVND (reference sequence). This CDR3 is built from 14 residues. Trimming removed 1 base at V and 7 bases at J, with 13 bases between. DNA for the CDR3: TGTGCCAGTAGTATAGCTTCGTGGTCAGGTGAAGCTTTCTTT. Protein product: CASSIASWSGEAFF.

CDR3 bases: TGCAGCCTCGGGTTGAGTAGCGGGAGGGAATCGGGGGAGACCCAGTACTTC. Its translation: CSLGLSSGRESGETQYF. The V gene is TRBV29-1, the J gene TRBJ2-5, with TRBD2 matching 11 bases. V shed 8 bases, J shed 5 bases, and the junction held 19 bases outside the gene matches. This CDR3 has 17 residues. CDR1 and CDR2 (germline): SQVTM, ANQGSEA. Full variable domain (remainder filled in from reference TRBV29-1 and TRBJ2-5): SAVISQKPSRDICQRGTSLTIQCQVDSQVTMMFWYRQQPGQSLTLIATANQGSEATYESGFVIDKFPISRPNLTFSTLTVSNMSPEDSSIYLCSLGLSSGRESGETQYFGPGTRLLVL.

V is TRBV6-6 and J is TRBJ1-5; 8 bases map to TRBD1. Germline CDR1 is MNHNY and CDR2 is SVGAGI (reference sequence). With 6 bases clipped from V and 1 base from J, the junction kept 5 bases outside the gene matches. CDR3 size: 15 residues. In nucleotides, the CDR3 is TGTGCCAGCAGACCACAGGGGGAAAGCAATCAGCCCCAGCATTTT. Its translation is CASRPQGESNQPQHF.

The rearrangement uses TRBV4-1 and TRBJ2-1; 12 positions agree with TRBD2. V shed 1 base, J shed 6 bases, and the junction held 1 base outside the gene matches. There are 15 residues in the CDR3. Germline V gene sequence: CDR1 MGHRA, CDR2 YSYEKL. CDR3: CASSQASGGANEQFF. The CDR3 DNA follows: TGCGCCAGCAGCCAAGCTAGCGGGGGGGCCAATGAGCAGTTCTTC.

CDR3 in amino acids: CASSIEGLAGGRTDTQYF. The CDR3 nucleotides are TGTGCCAGTAGTATAGAAGGACTAGCGGGAGGCCGCACAGATACGCAGTATTTT. The chain couples TRBV19 to TRBJ2-3, with TRBD2 identical over 14 bases. Per the germline V gene, CDR1 is LNHDA and CDR2 is SQIVND (reference sequence). J was trimmed by 1 base and V by 0 bases; bases with no gene match: 3. The CDR3 is made up of 18 amino acids.

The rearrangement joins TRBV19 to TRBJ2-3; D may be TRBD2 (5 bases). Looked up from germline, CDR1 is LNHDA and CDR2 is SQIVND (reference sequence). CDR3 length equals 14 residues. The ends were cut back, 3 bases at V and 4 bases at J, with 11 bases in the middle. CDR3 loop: CASSIRGFADTQYF. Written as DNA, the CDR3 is TGTGCCAGTAGTATCCGGGGATTCGCAGATACGCAGTATTTT.

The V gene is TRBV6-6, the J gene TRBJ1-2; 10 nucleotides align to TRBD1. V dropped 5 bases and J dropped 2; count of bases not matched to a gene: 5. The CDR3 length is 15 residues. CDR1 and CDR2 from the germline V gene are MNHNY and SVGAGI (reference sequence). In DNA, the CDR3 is TGTGCCAGCAGTAGCGACAGGGGGCTAAACTATGGCTACACCTTC. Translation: CASSSDRGLNYGYTF.

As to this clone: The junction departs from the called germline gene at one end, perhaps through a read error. Here the CDR3 DNA reads TGTGCTAGCAGCCAGGATAGCACAGATACGCAGTATTTT. Translating it yields CASSQDSTDTQYF. The chain employs TRBV7-7 and TRBJ2-3; D gene ambiguous. The CDR3 covers 13 residues. The V gene's germline CDR1 is SSHAT and CDR2 FNYEAQ (reference sequence). Full variable domain (remainder filled in from reference TRBV7-7 and TRBJ2-3): GAGVSQSPRYKVTKRGQDVTLRCDPISSHATLYWYQQALGQGPEFLTYFNYEAQPDKSGLPSDRFSAERPEGSISTLTIQRTEQRDSAMYRCASSQDSTDTQYFGPGTRLTVL.